The T cell receptor (beta chain) described here comes from a study of identical twins. Study findings and constraints: The more abundant beta clonotypes in cord blood had fewer insertions, and memory repertoires did not show this.

TCRdb re-derived calls from the 5' RACE reads in MiXCR, one entry per CDR3 protein. Of about 520,000 distinct CDR3 sequences in the sample, around 20% were seen once. Points on this clonotype: Antigen: not known.

J was trimmed by 8 bases and V by 6 bases; bases with no gene match: 6. The CDR3 length is 14 residues. Germline CDR1 is DFQATT and CDR2 is SNEGSKA (reference sequence). The same sample was also studied in work on T cells expressing NK-cell markers. That report notes: Repertoires of TCR beta were obtained from T cells sorted as CD3+CD56+NKG2C+, CD3+CD56+NKG2C- and CD3+CD56-NKG2C+.

The rearrangement links TRBV20-1 to TRBJ2-1, with 14 positions matching TRBD2. This sequence originates from a woman aged 18-29 years in good health. Source material: CD4+ T cells sorted from blood. CDR3 DNA sequence: TGCAGTGCAATGACTAGCGGGGGGGCGGATGAGCAGTTCTTC. Translated, it gives CSAMTSGGADEQFF.